This TCR beta chain emerged from a study of brain T cells in children with intractable seizures. Surgery cases with the highest brain T cell transcript signatures were chosen for sequencing. Before surgery, patients took at least one anti-epileptic drug. Using immunoSEQ multiplex PCR, the repertoire was profiled, and TCRdb retains in-frame clones only, with some absent. Of roughly 120,000 clones in the sample, 85% to 95% were seen once. On this clone itself: The antigen remains unidentified.

Notes on the study in general: Pre-surgery blood may have been undersampled, hiding some clones.

This TCR came from a boy under three years old with hemimegalencephaly and intractable seizures. The specimen comprised peripheral blood, sampled at surgery.

CDR3 nucleotide sequence: TGTGCCAGCAGCTTAACTACGGGGCATGAGCAGTTCTTC. It specifies CASSLTTGHEQFF. The genes are TRBV7-3 and TRBJ2-1; D may match TRBD1 or TRBD2 (5 bases each). V lost 0 bases and J lost 8, with 8 bases in between. From germline, CDR1 is SGHTA and CDR2 FQGTGA. The length of the CDR3 is 13 residues. Using reference TRBV7-3 and TRBJ2-1 for the parts outside the CDR3, the full variable domain is GAGVSQTPSNKVTEKGKYVELRCDPISGHTALYWYRQSLGQGPEFLIYFQGTGAADDSGLPNDRFFAVRPEGSVSTLKIQRTERGDSAVYLCASSLTTGHEQFFGPGTRLTVL.